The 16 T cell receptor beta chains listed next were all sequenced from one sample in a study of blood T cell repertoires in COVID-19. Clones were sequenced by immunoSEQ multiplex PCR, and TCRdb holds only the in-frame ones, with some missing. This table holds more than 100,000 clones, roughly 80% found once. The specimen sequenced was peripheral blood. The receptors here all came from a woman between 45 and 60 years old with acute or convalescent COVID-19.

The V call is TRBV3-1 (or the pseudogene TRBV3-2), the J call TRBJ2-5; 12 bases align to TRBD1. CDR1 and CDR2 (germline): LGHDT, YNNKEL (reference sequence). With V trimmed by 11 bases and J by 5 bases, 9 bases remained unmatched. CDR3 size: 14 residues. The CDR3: CAAGDRGRGETQYF. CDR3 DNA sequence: TGTGCCGCCGGGGACAGGGGGCGCGGGGAGACCCAGTACTTC.

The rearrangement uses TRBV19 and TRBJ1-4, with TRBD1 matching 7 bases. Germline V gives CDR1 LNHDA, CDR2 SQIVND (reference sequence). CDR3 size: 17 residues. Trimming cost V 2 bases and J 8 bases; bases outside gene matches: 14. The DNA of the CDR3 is TGTGCCAGTAGTATAAGGGGGAGAACCGGGACAGTCGAAAAACTGTTTTTT. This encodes CASSIRGRTGTVEKLFF.

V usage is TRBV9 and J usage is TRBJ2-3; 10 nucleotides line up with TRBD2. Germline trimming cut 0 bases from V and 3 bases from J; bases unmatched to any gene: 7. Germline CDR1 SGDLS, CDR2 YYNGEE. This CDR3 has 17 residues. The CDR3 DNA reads TGTGCCAGCAGCGTAGTGGCTAGCGGGGGAGCTACAGATACGCAGTATTTT. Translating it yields CASSVVASGGATDTQYF.

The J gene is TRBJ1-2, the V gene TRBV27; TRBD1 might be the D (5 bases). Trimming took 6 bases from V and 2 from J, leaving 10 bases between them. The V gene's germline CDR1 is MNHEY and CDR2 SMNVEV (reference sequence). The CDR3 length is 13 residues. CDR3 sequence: CASRGGRNYGYTF. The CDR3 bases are TGTGCCAGCAGGGGGGGACGGAACTATGGCTACACCTTC.

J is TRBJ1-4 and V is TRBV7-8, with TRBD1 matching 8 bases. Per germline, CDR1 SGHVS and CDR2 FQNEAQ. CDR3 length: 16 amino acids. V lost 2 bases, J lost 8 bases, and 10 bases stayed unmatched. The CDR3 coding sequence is TGTGCCAGCAGCTTAACCAACCCCAGGGGGCGGGAAAAACTGTTTTTT. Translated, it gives CASSLTNPRGREKLFF.

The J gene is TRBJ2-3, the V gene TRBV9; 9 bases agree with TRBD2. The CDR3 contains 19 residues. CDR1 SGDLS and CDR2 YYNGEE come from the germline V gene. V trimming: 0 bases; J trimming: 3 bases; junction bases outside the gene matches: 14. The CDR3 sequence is CASSVELGIAGVKTDTQYF. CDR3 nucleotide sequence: TGTGCCAGCAGCGTAGAACTAGGGATAGCGGGGGTAAAAACAGATACGCAGTATTTT.

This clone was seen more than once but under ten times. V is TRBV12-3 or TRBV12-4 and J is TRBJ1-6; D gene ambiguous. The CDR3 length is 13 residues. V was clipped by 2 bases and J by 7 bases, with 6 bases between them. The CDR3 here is CASSLSVNSPLHF. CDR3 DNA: TGTGCCAGCAGTTTATCGGTGAATTCACCCCTCCACTTT.

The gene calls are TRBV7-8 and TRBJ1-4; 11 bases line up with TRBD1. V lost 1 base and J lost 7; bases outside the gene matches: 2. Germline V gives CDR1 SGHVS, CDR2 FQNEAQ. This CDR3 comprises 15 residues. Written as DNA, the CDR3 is TGTGCCAGCAGCTTAGACGGGACAGGGGGTGAAAAACTGTTTTTT. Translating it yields CASSLDGTGGEKLFF. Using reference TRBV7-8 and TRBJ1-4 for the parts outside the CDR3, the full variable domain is GAGVSQSPRYKVAKRGQDVALRCDPISGHVSLFWYQQALGQGPEFLTYFQNEAQLDKSGLPSDRFFAERPEGSVSTLKIQRTQQEDSAVYLCASSLDGTGGEKLFFGSGTQLSVL.

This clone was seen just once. The CDR3 protein is CASSLNTGGGYTF. DNA for the CDR3: TGTGCCAGCAGTCTAAACACAGGGGGCGGCTACACCTTC. The chain employs TRBV27 and TRBJ1-2; the match to TRBD1 covers 9 bases. The germline gives CDR1 MNHEY, CDR2 SMNVEV (reference sequence). The CDR3 extends over 13 amino acids. Unmatched junction bases numbered 6, after V lost 5 bases and J lost 8 bases.

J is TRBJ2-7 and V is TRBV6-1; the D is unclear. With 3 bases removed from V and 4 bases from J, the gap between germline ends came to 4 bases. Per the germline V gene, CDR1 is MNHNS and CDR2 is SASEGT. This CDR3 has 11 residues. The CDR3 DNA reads TGTGCCAGCAGTGATGCGTACGAGCAGTACTTC. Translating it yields CASSDAYEQYF.

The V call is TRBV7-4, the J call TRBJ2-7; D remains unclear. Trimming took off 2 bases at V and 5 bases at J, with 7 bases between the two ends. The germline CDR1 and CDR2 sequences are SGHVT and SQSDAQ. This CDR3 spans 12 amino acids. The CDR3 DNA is TGTGCCAGCAGCTTATTTCGAGACGAGCAGTACTTC. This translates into CASSLFRDEQYF.

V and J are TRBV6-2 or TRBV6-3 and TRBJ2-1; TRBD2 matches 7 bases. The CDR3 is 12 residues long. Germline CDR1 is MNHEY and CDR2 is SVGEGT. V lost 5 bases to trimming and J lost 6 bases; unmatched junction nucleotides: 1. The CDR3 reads CASSGGSNEQFF. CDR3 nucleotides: TGTGCCAGCAGTGGCGGGAGCAATGAGCAGTTCTTC.

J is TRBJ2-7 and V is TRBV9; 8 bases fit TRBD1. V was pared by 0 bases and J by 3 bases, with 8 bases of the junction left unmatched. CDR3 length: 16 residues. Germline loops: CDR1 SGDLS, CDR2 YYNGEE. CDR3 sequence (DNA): TGTGCCAGCAGCGTAGTAGAGGCAGGGGGCTTCTACGAGCAGTACTTC. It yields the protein CASSVVEAGGFYEQYF.

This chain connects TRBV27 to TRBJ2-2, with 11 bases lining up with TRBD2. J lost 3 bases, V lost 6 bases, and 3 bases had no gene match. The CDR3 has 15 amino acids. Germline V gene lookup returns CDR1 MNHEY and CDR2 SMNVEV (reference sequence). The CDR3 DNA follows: TGTGCCAGCAGACTACTAGCGGGGGACACCGGGGAGCTGTTTTTT. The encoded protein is CASRLLAGDTGELFF.

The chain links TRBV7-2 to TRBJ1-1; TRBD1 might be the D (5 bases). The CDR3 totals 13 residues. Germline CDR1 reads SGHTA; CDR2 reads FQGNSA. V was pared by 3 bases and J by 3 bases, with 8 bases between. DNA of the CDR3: TGTGCCAGCAGCTTCGACAGTGACACTGAAGCTTTCTTT. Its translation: CASSFDSDTEAFF.

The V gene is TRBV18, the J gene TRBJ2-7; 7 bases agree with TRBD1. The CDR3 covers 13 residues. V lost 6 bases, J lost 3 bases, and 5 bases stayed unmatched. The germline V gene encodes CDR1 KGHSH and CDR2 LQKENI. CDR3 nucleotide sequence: TGTGCCAGCTCTGACAGGGCCATCTACGAGCAGTACTTC. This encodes CASSDRAIYEQYF.